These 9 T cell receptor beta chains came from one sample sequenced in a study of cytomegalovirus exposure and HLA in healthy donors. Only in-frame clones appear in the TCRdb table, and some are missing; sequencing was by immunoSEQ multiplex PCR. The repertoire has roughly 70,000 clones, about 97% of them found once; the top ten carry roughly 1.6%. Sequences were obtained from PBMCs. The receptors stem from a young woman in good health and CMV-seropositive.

The CDR3 reads CASSLGQASEQYF. CDR3 in DNA: TGTGCCAGCAGTCTGGGACAGGCGAGCGAGCAGTACTTC. The chain is built from TRBV27 and TRBJ2-7, with 8 bases identical to TRBD1. Unmatched junction bases numbered 6, after V lost 5 bases and J lost 6 bases. The germline CDR1 and CDR2 sequences are MNHEY and SMNVEV (reference sequence). The CDR3 is 13 residues long.

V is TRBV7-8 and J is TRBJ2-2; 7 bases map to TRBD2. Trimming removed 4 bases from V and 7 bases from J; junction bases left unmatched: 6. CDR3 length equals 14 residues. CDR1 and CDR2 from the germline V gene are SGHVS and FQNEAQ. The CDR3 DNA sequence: TGTGCCAGCAGCTCTCACCGGGAGGACGGGGAGCTGTTTTTT. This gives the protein CASSSHREDGELFF.

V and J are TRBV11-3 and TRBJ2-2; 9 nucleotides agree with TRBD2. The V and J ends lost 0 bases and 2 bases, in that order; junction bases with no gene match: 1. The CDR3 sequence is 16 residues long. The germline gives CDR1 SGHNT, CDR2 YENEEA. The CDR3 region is CASSLDLAGNTGELFF. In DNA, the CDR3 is TGTGCCAGCAGCTTAGATCTAGCGGGAAACACCGGGGAGCTGTTTTTT.

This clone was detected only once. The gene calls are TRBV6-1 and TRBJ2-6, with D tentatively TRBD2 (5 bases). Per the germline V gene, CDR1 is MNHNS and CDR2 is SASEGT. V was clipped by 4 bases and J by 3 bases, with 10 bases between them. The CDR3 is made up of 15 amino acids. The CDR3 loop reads CASSGTRVGANVLTF. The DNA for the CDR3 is TGTGCCAGCAGTGGCACTAGGGTTGGGGCCAACGTCCTGACTTTC.

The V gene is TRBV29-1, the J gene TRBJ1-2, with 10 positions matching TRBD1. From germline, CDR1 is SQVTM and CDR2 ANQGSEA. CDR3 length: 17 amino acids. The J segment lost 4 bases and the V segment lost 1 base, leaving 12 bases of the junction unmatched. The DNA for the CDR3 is TGCAGCGTTGAAGTCCGGGACAGGGGTTTCGATGGCTATGGCTACACCTTC. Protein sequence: CSVEVRDRGFDGYGYTF.

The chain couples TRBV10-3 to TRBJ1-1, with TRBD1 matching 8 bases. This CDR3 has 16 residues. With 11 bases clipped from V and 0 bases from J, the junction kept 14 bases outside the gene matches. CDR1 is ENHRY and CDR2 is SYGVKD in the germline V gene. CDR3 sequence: CAPSSGTGELNTEAFF. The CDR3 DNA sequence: TGTGCCCCATCCTCCGGGACAGGAGAACTGAACACTGAAGCTTTCTTT.

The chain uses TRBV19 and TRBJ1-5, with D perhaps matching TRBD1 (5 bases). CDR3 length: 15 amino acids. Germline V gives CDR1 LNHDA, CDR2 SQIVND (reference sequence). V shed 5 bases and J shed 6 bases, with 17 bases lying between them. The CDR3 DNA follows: TGTGCCAGTAGTCGAACAGTGGTAGGGGCTCAGCCCCAGCATTTT. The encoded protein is CASSRTVVGAQPQHF. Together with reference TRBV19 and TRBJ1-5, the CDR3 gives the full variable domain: DGGITQSPKYLFRKEGQNVTLSCEQNLNHDAMYWYRQDPGQGLRLIYYSQIVNDFQKGDIAEGYSVSREKKESFPLTVTSAQKNPTAFYLCASSRTVVGAQPQHFGDGTRLSIL.

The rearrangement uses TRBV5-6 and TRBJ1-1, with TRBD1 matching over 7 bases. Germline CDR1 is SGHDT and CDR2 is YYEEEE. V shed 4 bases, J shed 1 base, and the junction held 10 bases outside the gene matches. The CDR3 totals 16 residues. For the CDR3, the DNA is TGTGCCAGCAGCCCACTCTCACAGGGGCCGAACACTGAAGCTTTCTTT. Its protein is CASSPLSQGPNTEAFF.

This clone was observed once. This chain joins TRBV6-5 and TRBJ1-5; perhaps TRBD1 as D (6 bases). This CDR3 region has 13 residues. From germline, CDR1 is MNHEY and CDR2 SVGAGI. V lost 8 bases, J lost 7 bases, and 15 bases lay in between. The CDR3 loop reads CASSGGAKQPQHF. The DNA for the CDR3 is TGTGCCAGCTCGGGGGGCGCGAAACAGCCCCAGCATTTT.